The present TCR beta chain was sequenced within a study of blood T cell repertoires in COVID-19 (dated by TCRdb to 2019 to 2021). About the full investigation: Collaborator samples came from the United States, Italy and Spain and covered acute and convalescent phases of COVID-19. The prospective study material was composed of cDNA or gDNA derived from T cells, B-cell-depleted T cells, or PBMCs. The dataset comprised deeply sampled blood TCRbeta repertoires from subjects exposed to, actively infected with, or recovered from COVID-19. The repertoires were made available in a free public database intended to serve as a resource for research on the immune response to SARS-CoV-2. Samples were obtained from the ongoing ImmuneRACE study (first 160 participants) and from over 1,000 subjects provided by 6 global collaborators. Sample metadata almost always included a de-identified subject ID, COVID-19 status, age in years and sex. HLA class I and class II types, where available, came from metadata supplied by the sample provider rather than from assay-based typing.

Samples from volunteer blood donors who had recovered from COVID-19 were contributed by a second Seattle source. Whole blood was collected in K2EDTA tubes by collaborating institutions according to the institutions' own protocols. Collaborator samples were shipped for TCRbeta analysis as frozen whole blood, isolated PBMCs, or DNA extracted from either sample type. Here is what the overall study found, with its caveats: The quantity of clinical and demographic metadata differed by source and by participant and was supplied without curation.

Trimming at the junction amounts to 5 bases on V and 4 bases on J, and the germline ends lie 11 bases apart. Measured from the cysteine to the phenylalanine, the CDR3 is 13 residues long. Only the CDR3 part of the read is kept: 39 bases, read in frame from the first base. As encoded in the germline V gene (reference sequence), CDR1 is SEHNR while CDR2 is FQNEAQ. Notes on this clone: There is no known antigen for this receptor. No much larger clone exists at a distance of one base, and base qualities are not known.

TCRbeta CDR3 regions were amplified from genomic DNA by means of the immunoSEQ Assay, a bias-controlled multiplex PCR. The paper's processing steps were these. The number of nucleated cells in each sample was estimated by amplification of reference gene primers within the assay. To quantify the absolute abundance of each unique TCRbeta CDR3 rearrangement, sequence reads were collapsed and filtered. For each sample, productive Simpson clonality was calculated by taking the square root of Simpson's diversity index across productive rearrangements. Here the immuneACCESS table is served through TCRdb, limited to in-frame sequences with V and J called. Missing clones are a known gap in these copies; in checked studies unresolved V genes cover under half, and the rest lacks a known reason. From that table come the V and J calls and clone size; the DNA was used to work out D and trimming. This sample is represented by approximately 310,000 clones; approximately 89% of them were singletons. The ten largest make up about 8% of the sample.

The TCR was taken from a woman aged 45-60 years who had recovered from COVID-19. Input material: peripheral blood. The chain uses TRBV7-9 and TRBJ1-1; 5 matching bases give a weak D call of TRBD1. The CDR3 region: CASSPPGGTEAFF. The DNA sequence is as follows: TGTGCCAGCAGCCCCCCGGGGGGCACTGAAGCTTTCTTT.